This T cell receptor (beta chain) was recorded in a study of OX40 agonist ivuxolimab in advanced cancers. Profiling relied on immunoSEQ multiplex PCR, and the TCRdb table lists in-frame clones only, not all of them. Altogether 40,000 to 50,000 clones are present, 70% to 90% being singletons, with the ten largest covering around half. On this clone: The germline gene is not matched at one end of the junction; a read error may be the cause.

The CDR3 loop spans 13 amino acids. Germline assignment: CDR1 SNHLY and CDR2 FYNNEI. V is TRBV2 and J is TRBJ2-3; 13 bases fit TRBD2. The sample was CD4+ or CD8+ T cells sorted from blood, taken in a trial of the OX40 agonist ivuxolimab. The origin of this receptor is an adult with an advanced solid tumor such as melanoma, head and neck, liver or kidney cancer. In DNA, the CDR3 is TGTGCCAGCAGTGAGTCGGGACTAGCGGGGACTATCTTT. Translating it yields CASSESGLAGTIF.